This TCR beta chain was documented in a study of blood T cell repertoires in COVID-19. Study context: COVID-19 samples, acute and convalescent, were from the United States, Italy and Spain. Sources were T cells, B-cell-depleted T cells, or PBMCs; the material itself was cDNA or gDNA.

Generated by immunoSEQ multiplex PCR, the TCRdb table keeps only in-frame clones and is missing some. Of about 64,000 clones in the sample, roughly 88% were seen once. The CDR3 is 14 residues long. V shed 4 bases and J 3 bases; nucleotides not matched to a gene: 2. Germline V gene data show CDR1 as MNHEY and CDR2 as SVGAGI. This clonotype was obtained from a man aged 65 to 85 with acute or convalescent COVID-19. Sequencing used peripheral blood. J is TRBJ2-7 and V is TRBV6-5; TRBD1 agrees at 11 bases. CDR3 sequence (DNA): TGTGCCAGCAGTTCGGGACAGGGGGGCTACGAGCAGTACTTC. Its translation is CASSSGQGGYEQYF.